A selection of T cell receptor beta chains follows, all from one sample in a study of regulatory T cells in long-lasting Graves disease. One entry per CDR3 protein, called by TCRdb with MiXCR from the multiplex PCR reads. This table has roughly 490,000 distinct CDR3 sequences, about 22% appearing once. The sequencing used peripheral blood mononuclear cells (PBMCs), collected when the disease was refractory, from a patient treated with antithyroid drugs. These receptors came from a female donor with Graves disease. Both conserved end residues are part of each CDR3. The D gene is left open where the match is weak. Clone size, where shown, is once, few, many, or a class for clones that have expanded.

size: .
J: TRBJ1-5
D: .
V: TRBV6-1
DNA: TGTGCCAGCAGTGAACCACGGGCGCGTCAGCCCCAGCATTTT
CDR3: CASSEPRARQPQHF

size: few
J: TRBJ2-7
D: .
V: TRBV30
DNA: TGTGCCTATGACCGAACCCAAGGTTACGAGCAGTACTTC
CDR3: CAYDRTQGYEQYF

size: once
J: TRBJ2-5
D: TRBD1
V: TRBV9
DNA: TGTGCCAGCAGCGTATCTGTGGGACAGGGTGAGACCCAGTACTTC
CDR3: CASSVSVGQGETQYF

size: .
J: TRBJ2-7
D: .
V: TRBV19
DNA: TGTGCCAGTAGTAGCACCTCAGCCCGGGACAACCGTCACGAGCAGTACTTC
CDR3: CASSSTSARDNRHEQYF

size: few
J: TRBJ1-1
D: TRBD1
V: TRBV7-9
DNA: TGTGCCAGCAGCTCCAGGGGGCTTGGGGTCACTGAAGCTTTCTTT
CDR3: CASSSRGLGVTEAFF

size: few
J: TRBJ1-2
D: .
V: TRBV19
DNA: TGTGCCAGTAGTATGTCACGCCCGGACCCCCCCAGGGGCTACACCTTC
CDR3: CASSMSRPDPPRGYTF

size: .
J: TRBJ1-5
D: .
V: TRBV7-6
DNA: TGTGCCAGCAGCCCAAATACCGTAAACAATCAGCCCCAGCATTTT
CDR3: CASSPNTVNNQPQHF

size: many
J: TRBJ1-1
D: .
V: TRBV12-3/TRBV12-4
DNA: TGTGCCAGCAGTTTAGGCCGGGGCACTGGTATAAAGAACACTGAAGCTTTCTTT
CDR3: CASSLGRGTGIKNTEAFF

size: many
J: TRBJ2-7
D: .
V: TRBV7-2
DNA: TGTGCCAGCAGCCTCGGGACTCCTTACGAGCAGTACTTC
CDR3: CASSLGTPYEQYF

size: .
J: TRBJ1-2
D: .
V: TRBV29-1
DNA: TGCAGCGTTGGACCAGCCTCGGCGAAGGGCTACACCTTC
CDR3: CSVGPASAKGYTF

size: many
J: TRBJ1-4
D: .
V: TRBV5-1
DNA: TGCGCCAGCAGCTTAAACAGGGCTGAAAAACTGTTTTTT
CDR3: CASSLNRAEKLFF

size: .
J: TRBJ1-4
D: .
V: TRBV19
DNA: TGTGCCAGTCAGCCCGACCGAACAAATGAAAAACTGTTTTTT
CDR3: CASQPDRTNEKLFF

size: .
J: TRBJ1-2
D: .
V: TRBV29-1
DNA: TGCAGCGTTGGTTCAGGGAAGGGATATGGCTACACCTTC
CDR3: CSVGSGKGYGYTF

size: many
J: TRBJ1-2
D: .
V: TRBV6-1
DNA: TGTGCCAGCAAATCAGGGTGGAGGGGTCTATATGGCTACACCTTC
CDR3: CASKSGWRGLYGYTF

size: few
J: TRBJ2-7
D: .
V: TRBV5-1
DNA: TGCGCCAGCAGTGAGGCAGTGGGGGGGCGGCGGCGCGAGCAGTACTTC
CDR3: CASSEAVGGRRREQYF

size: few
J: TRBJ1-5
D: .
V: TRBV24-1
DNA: TGTGCCACCAGTGATCTGGGCCGCCATTATTTT
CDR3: CATSDLGRHYF

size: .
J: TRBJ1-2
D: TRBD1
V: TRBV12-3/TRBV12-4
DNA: TGTGCCAGCAGCCCACCTAGGGACAGATTTGGCTACACCTTC
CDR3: CASSPPRDRFGYTF

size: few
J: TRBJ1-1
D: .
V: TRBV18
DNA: TGTGCCAGCTCACTGATGACGGAAATGAACACTGAAGCTTTCTTT
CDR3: CASSLMTEMNTEAFF

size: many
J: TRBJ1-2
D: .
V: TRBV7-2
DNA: TGTGCCAGCAGAAACCCGGGGGGCGGCTATGGCTACACCTTC
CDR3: CASRNPGGGYGYTF

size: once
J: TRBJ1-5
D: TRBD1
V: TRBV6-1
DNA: TGTGCCAGCAGGACCGGGACAGGGGGCGGACAGCCCCAGCATTTT
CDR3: CASRTGTGGGQPQHF

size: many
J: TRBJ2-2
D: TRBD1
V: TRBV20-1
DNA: TGCAGTGCAACCTCGACAGGGGTTGGCACCGGGGAGCTGTTTTTT
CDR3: CSATSTGVGTGELFF

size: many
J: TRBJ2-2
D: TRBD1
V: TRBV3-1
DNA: TGTGCCAGCAGCCAAGGACAGGGGACCGGGGAGCTGTTTTTT
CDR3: CASSQGQGTGELFF

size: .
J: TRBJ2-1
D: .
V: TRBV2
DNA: TGTGCCAGCAGTGTAGGACCTTTGAATGAGCAGTTCTTC
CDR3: CASSVGPLNEQFF

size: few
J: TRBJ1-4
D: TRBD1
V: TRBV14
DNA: TGTGCCAGCAGCCAGCCCCGACAGGGCCGAAATGAAAAACTGTTTTTT
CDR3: CASSQPRQGRNEKLFF

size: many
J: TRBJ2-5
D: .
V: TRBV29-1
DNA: TGCAGCGTTCGGGGAGCGGAGACCCAGTACTTC
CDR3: CSVRGAETQYF

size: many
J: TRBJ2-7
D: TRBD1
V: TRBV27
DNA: TGTGCCAGCCGGGACAGGGGCTACGAGCAGTACTTC
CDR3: CASRDRGYEQYF

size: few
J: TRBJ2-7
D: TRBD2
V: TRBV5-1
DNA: TGCGCCAGCAGCCTTGCGGGGGTACAAGGCCACGAGCAGTACTTC
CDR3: CASSLAGVQGHEQYF

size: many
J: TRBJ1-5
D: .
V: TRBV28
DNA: TGTGCCAGCACCACGGGCGATAGCAATCAGCCCCAGCATTTT
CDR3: CASTTGDSNQPQHF

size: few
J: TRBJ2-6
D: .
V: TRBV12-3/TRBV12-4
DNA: TGTGCCAGCAGTTTTCGTGCAGCCTCTGGGGCCAACGTCCTGACTTTC
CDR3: CASSFRAASGANVLTF

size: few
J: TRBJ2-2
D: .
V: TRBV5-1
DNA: TGCGCCAGCAGACAAGGGGACCATACGAACACCGGGGAGCTGTTTTTT
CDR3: CASRQGDHTNTGELFF

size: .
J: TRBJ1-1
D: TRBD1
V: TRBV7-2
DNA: TGTGCCGGCAGCCCGCGGACAGGGGGCACTGAAGCTTTCTTT
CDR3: CAGSPRTGGTEAFF

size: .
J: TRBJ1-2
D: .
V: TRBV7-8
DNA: TGTGCCAGCAGCTTAGAGACCAGACAAGGCCCCACCTATGGCTACACCTTC
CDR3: CASSLETRQGPTYGYTF

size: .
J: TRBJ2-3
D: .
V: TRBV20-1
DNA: TGCAGTGCTAGAGATCGTCGCAGCAAGGACACAGATACGCAGTATTTT
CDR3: CSARDRRSKDTDTQYF

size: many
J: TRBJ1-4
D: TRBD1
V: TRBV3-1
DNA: TGTGCCAGCAGTGCACGGGACAGGATTAATGAAAAACTGTTTTTT
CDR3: CASSARDRINEKLFF

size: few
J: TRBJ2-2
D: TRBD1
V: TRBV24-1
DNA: TGTGCCACCAGTGACCTTGGACAGGCGAACACCGGGGAGCTGTTTTTT
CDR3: CATSDLGQANTGELFF

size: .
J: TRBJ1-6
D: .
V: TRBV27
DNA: TGTGCCAGCAGTGACACAGGGCTCTATAATTCACCCCTCCACTTT
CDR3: CASSDTGLYNSPLHF

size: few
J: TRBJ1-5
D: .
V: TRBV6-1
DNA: TGTGCCAGCCGACTTGGACTATATAGCAATCAGCCCCAGCATTTT
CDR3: CASRLGLYSNQPQHF

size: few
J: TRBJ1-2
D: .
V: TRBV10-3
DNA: TGTGCCATCGGTGCAGGGGATGGCTACACCTTC
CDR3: CAIGAGDGYTF

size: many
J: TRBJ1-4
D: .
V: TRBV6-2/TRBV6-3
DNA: TGTGCCAGCAGCCTTGACAGCGGGAATGAAAAACTGTTTTTT
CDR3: CASSLDSGNEKLFF

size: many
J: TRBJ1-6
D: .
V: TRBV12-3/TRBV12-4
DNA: TGTGCCAGCACCAATCGACAGGCTTGGGGATCACCCCTCCACTTT
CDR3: CASTNRQAWGSPLHF

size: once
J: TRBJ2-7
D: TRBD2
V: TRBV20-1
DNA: TGCAGTGCTAGACCCCTAGCGGGGGCCTGGGAGCAGTACTTC
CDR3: CSARPLAGAWEQYF

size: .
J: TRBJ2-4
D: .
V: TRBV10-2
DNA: TGCGCCAGCAGCCCAGGGGCGCGGAACATTCAGTACTTC
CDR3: CASSPGARNIQYF

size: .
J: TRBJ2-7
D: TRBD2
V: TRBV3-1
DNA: TGTGCCAGCAGCCCGGTCAGTACTAGCGGCTATACCTACGAGCAGTACTTC
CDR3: CASSPVSTSGYTYEQYF

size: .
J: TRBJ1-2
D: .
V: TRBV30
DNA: TGTGCCTGGAGTGCCAACAGGGATTATGGCTACACCTTC
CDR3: CAWSANRDYGYTF

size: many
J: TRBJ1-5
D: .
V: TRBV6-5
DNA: TGTGCCAGCAGTTACCAGGTGGGACAGCCCCAGCATTTT
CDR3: CASSYQVGQPQHF

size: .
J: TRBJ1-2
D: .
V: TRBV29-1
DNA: TGCAGCGTTGGAGTTACTAACTATGGCTACACCTTC
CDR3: CSVGVTNYGYTF

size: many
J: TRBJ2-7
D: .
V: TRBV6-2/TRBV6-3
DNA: TGTGCCAGCGGGGACACCCTCTCCTACGAGCAGTACTTC
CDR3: CASGDTLSYEQYF

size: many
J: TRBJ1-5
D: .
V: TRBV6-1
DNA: TGTGCCAGCAGATCCCCGGGGGGCGTGGGCCAGCCCCAGCATTTT
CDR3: CASRSPGGVGQPQHF

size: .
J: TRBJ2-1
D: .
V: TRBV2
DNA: TGTGCCACCAGGGGGGATTGGCTAGCGGGTCTGTCCTACAATGAGCAGTTCTTC
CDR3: CATRGDWLAGLSYNEQFF

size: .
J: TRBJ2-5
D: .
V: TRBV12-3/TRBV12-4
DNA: TGTGCCAGCTCACCCCAACTGGGGGCCAGGGAGGAGACCCAGTACTTC
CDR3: CASSPQLGAREETQYF

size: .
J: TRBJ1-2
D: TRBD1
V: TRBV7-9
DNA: TGTGCCAGCAGCCTAGACAGGGTAGGCACCTTC
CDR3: CASSLDRVGTF

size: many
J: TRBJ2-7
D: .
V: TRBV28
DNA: TGTGCCAGCAGTTCAGACCCAAATTCCTACGAGCAGTACTTC
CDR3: CASSSDPNSYEQYF

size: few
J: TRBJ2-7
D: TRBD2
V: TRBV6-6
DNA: TGTGCCAGCAGTTACTCGCTAGCGGGAAACTACGAGCAGTACTTC
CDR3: CASSYSLAGNYEQYF

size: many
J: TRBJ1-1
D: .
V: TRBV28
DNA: TGTGCCAGCAGTCAAATTTACATAGGGAACACTGAAGCTTTCTTT
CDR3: CASSQIYIGNTEAFF

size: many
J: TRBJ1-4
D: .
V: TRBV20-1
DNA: TGCAGTGCTTCAAGAGCCCACGGAGGGACTAATGAAAAACTGTTTTTT
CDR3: CSASRAHGGTNEKLFF

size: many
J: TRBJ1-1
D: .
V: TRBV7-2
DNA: TGTGCCAGCGGGGGCACTGAAGCTTTCTTT
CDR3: CASGGTEAFF

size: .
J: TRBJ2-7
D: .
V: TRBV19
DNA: TGTGCCAGTAGTATTGGGGGGACGGCATCCTACGAGCAGTACTTC
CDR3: CASSIGGTASYEQYF

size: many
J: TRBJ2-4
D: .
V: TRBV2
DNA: TGTGCCAGCAGGGGAGAGAGGGGAGGCATTCAGTACTTC
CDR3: CASRGERGGIQYF

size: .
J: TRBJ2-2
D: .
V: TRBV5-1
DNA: TGCGCCAGCAGCTTGGTGACCAGGGAGCTGTTTTTT
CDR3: CASSLVTRELFF

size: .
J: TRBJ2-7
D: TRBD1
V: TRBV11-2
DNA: TGTGCCAGCAGCTTTAATCAGCGCTCCGGGACAGGGCACCACGAGCAGTACTTC
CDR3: CASSFNQRSGTGHHEQYF